This entry features one TCR beta chain sequence. Antigen specificity is unknown. This entry belongs to a study of blood T cells in healthy people across ages. Broader study findings: Underestimates were what the diversity estimates from one million T cells were considered to be. Getting older went along with TCR beta diversity per million T cells dropping roughly linearly. A strong correlation between TCR beta diversity and naive T cell percentage was seen.

Germline V gene data show CDR1 as KGHSH and CDR2 as LQKENI. This CDR3 spans 14 amino acids. V lost 2 bases, J lost 7 bases, and 8 bases stayed unmatched. Through a sample-barcoded 5' primer and a J-beta primer mix, a second PCR was run for roughly 6 to 12 cycles. TCRdb itself ran the 5' RACE reads through MiXCR, one entry per CDR3 protein. Counted here are around 1.5 million distinct CDR3 sequences, 34% occurring once; the ten biggest clones make up roughly 10%. The source of this sequence is a woman in her twenties or thirties in good health. The sample taken for sequencing was blood. V and J are TRBV18 and TRBJ2-7, with 7 bases aligning to TRBD1. CDR3 sequence: CASSPYTGENEQYF. Written as DNA, the CDR3 is TGTGCCAGCTCACCATATACAGGGGAAAATGAGCAGTACTTC.